Here is one TCR beta chain with its context. As yet, its antigen is unknown. This sample was included in a study of beta chain features in type 1 diabetes. Study results and limitations: Patients with type 1 diabetes carried fewer insertions and had more deletions at their VDJ junctions. A greater similarity of naive, central memory and Treg TCRB repertoires was seen among patients than among healthy donors.

Germline CDR1 reads MDHEN; CDR2 reads SYDVKM. The V gene end was trimmed by 7 bases and the J gene end by 6 bases; junction bases not matched to a gene: 5. The CDR3 extends over 13 amino acids. Expressed TCRB transcripts were sequenced because the isolated RNA had all been reverse transcribed beforehand. Sequencing was performed with immunoSEQ multiplex PCR; in TCRdb, only in-frame clones are kept and a portion is missing. The repertoire holds under 550,000 clones, with 11% as singletons. A single heparinised draw of roughly 110 mL on average was taken per donor. The clonotype was recovered from a woman aged 18 to 35 in good health. Sequenced sample: naive CD4+ T cells from blood. This chain connects TRBV28 to TRBJ2-5; the match to TRBD1 covers 10 bases. This chain's CDR3 is CASTRTGGQTQYF. CDR3 nucleotide sequence: TGTGCCAGCACACGGACAGGGGGGCAGACCCAGTACTTC.